This T cell receptor beta chain emerged from a study of OX40 agonist ivuxolimab in advanced cancers. Study-wide background: Dose-escalation patients' cancers were hepatocellular carcinoma, melanoma, renal cell or head and neck cancer. Earlier treatment with anti-PD-1, anti-PD-L1 or anti-CTLA-4 was permitted, and under 50% had received some.

Sequenced by immunoSEQ multiplex PCR; TCRdb stores in-frame clones only, minus some. The sample holds about 32,000 clones, around 84% seen once. The ends were cut back, 5 bases at V and 0 bases at J, with 14 bases in the middle. The CDR3 is 17 residues long. Germline values: CDR1 SEHNR, CDR2 FQNEAQ (reference sequence). This clone was observed a single time. The V call is TRBV7-9, the J call TRBJ2-6, with unresolved D. The sequence derives from an adult with an advanced solid tumor such as melanoma, head and neck, liver or kidney cancer. Sequencing was performed on CD4+ or CD8+ T cells sorted from blood, taken in a trial of the OX40 agonist ivuxolimab. CDR3: CASSTSRHFSGANVLTF. The CDR3, as DNA: TGTGCCAGCAGCACCAGTCGGCATTTCTCTGGGGCCAACGTCCTGACTTTC.